Detailed here is one T cell receptor beta chain. Repertoires were generated with immunoSEQ multiplex PCR, while TCRdb's copy carries only in-frame clones and drops some. This table holds around 35,000 clones, roughly 92% found once. This record belongs to a study of T cell changes during pregnancy in multiple sclerosis. Germline V CDR1 and CDR2: SGHAT, FQNNGV. The CDR3 extends over 15 amino acids. Trimming cost V 1 base and J 0 bases, with 7 bases left between them. Sequences were obtained from PBMCs (not recorded whether the cells were cultured). The chain employs TRBV11-2 and TRBJ2-1; D call uncertain. This TCR came from a female donor with multiple sclerosis, enrolled in a pregnancy study. The CDR3 sequence: CASSLGVYSYNEQFF. For the CDR3, the DNA is TGTGCCAGCAGCTTAGGCGTCTACTCCTACAATGAGCAGTTCTTC.